These T cell receptor beta chains were read from a single sample in a study of cytomegalovirus exposure and HLA in healthy donors. Sequencing was performed with immunoSEQ multiplex PCR; in TCRdb, only in-frame clones are kept and a portion is missing. This table has some 120,000 clones, 65% to 90% appearing once. The sample taken for sequencing was PBMCs. The origin of the receptors is a male donor in good health and CMV-seropositive. Both conserved end residues are part of each CDR3. Fields, in order: D gene, J gene, V gene, clone size, CDR3 protein, CDR3 DNA. D genes are given only for firm matches. Some rows mark clone size as missing; the rest say once, few, many or name a class of expanded clone.

>TRBD2|TRBJ2-5|TRBV7-3|few
CASSSKGLAGGETQYF
TGTGCCAGCAGCTCAAAGGGACTAGCGGGAGGAGAGACCCAGTACTTC
>TRBD2|TRBJ2-7|TRBV7-2|NA
CASSAGLSGRTFSYEQYF
TGTGCCAGCAGCGCGGGGCTTAGCGGGAGGACCTTCTCCTACGAGCAGTACTTC
>TRBD2|TRBJ2-5|TRBV11-2|NA
CASSSKRSSLAGQETQYF
TGTGCCAGCAGCTCAAAACGGAGTTCCCTAGCGGGGCAAGAGACCCAGTACTTC
>NA|TRBJ1-2|TRBV6-6|NA
CASSYGLDYYGYTF
TGTGCCAGCAGTTACGGTCTAGACTACTATGGCTACACCTTC
>TRBD1|TRBJ1-1|TRBV18|few
CASSLGTAEAFF
TGTGCCAGCTCACTTGGGACAGCTGAAGCTTTCTTT
>NA|TRBJ1-4|TRBV2|NA
CASSEIGAKATNEKLFF
TGTGCCAGCAGTGAAATAGGGGCCAAAGCAACTAATGAAAAACTGTTTTTT
>TRBD2|TRBJ2-7|TRBV19|NA
CASSWTSDSYEQYF
TGTGCCAGTAGTTGGACTAGCGACTCCTACGAGCAGTACTTC
>NA|TRBJ2-7|TRBV6-5|NA
CASRSVAGGQYF
TGTGCCAGCAGGTCGGTGGCAGGTGGGCAGTACTTC
>TRBD2|TRBJ2-1|TRBV6-1|NA
CASMAGEGSYNEQFF
TGTGCCAGCATGGCGGGGGAGGGTTCCTACAATGAGCAGTTCTTC
>NA|TRBJ1-4|TRBV7-9|NA
CASSLGTATNEKLFF
TGTGCCAGCAGCTTGGGTACAGCAACTAATGAAAAACTGTTTTTT
>NA|TRBJ2-3|TRBV11-2|few
CASSPGGTPADTQYF
TGTGCCAGCAGCCCAGGGGGGACCCCCGCAGATACGCAGTATTTT
>NA|TRBJ1-2|TRBV27|NA
CATFTARANYGYTF
TGCGCCACCTTTACCGCGCGGGCTAACTATGGCTACACCTTC
>TRBD1|TRBJ1-4|TRBV5-4|NA
CASSAHRDSNEKLFF
TGTGCCAGCAGCGCGCACCGGGACAGTAATGAAAAACTGTTTTTT
>NA|TRBJ2-5|TRBV5-1|NA
CASSLVVEAGQETQYF
TGCGCCAGCAGCTTGGTCGTCGAGGCGGGTCAAGAGACCCAGTACTTC
>NA|TRBJ2-3|TRBV28|NA
CASTGSTDTQYF
TGTGCCAGCACGGGTTCCACAGATACGCAGTATTTT
>NA|TRBJ2-7|TRBV15|NA
CATSSSGTSYEQYF
TGTGCCACCAGCTCCAGCGGGACATCCTACGAGCAGTACTTC
>TRBD1|TRBJ2-4|TRBV7-3|NA
CASSLTGTGVNIQYF
TGTGCCAGCAGCTTAACAGGGACAGGGGTTAACATTCAGTACTTC
>TRBD2|TRBJ2-5|TRBV6-5|NA
CASTREGTQYF
TGTGCCAGCACCAGGGAGGGGACCCAGTACTTC
>NA|TRBJ1-6|TRBV6-5|NA
CASSNGGSYNSPLHF
TGTGCCAGCAGCAACGGCGGCTCCTATAATTCACCCCTCCACTTT
>NA|TRBJ2-7|TRBV20-1|once
CSAYFYEQYF
TGCAGTGCCTATTTTTACGAGCAGTACTTC
>TRBD2|TRBJ2-3|TRBV11-2|NA
CASSLRWGGTDTQYF
TGTGCCAGCAGCTTACGATGGGGGGGGACAGATACGCAGTATTTT
>NA|TRBJ2-1|TRBV9|NA
CASSEGGGATYNEQFF
TGTGCCAGCAGCGAGGGTGGCGGGGCCACCTACAATGAGCAGTTCTTC
>NA|TRBJ2-1|TRBV6-4|few
CASSDSASNSYNEQFF
TGTGCCAGCAGTGACTCGGCTAGCAACTCCTACAATGAGCAGTTCTTC
>TRBD2|TRBJ2-5|TRBV6-5|once
CASSLSREGEETQYF
TGTGCCAGCAGTTTATCGCGGGAGGGCGAAGAGACCCAGTACTTC
>NA|TRBJ2-7|TRBV7-9|once
CSSSLGGVNEQYF
TGTTCCAGCAGCTTAGGGGGGGTCAACGAGCAGTACTTC
>NA|TRBJ2-2|TRBV15|NA
CATSRGAERTENTGELFF
TGTGCCACCAGCAGAGGCGCGGAAAGGACAGAGAACACCGGGGAGCTGTTTTTT
>NA|TRBJ1-1|TRBV4-2|NA
CASSQEMNTEAFF
TGTGCCAGCAGCCAGGAGATGAACACTGAAGCTTTCTTT
>NA|TRBJ1-2|TRBV19|once
CASALAGYEGYTF
TGTGCCAGTGCCCTAGCGGGGTATGAAGGCTACACCTTC
>TRBD2|TRBJ2-7|TRBV7-6|NA
CASSNSGSPYEQYF
TGTGCCAGCAGCAATAGCGGGAGCCCATACGAGCAGTACTTC
>NA|TRBJ2-7|TRBV7-2|NA
CASSLATNGKGEQYF
TGTGCCAGCAGCTTAGCGACGAACGGGAAGGGCGAGCAGTACTTC
>NA|TRBJ2-3|TRBV5-6|NA
CASSLVVASTDTQYF
TGTGCCAGCAGCTTGGTTGTAGCTTCCACAGATACGCAGTATTTT
>NA|TRBJ1-2|TRBV14|NA
CASSFGRGDGYTF
TGTGCCAGCAGCTTCGGTCGGGGTGATGGCTACACCTTC
>TRBD1|TRBJ1-1|TRBV6-6|NA
CASSALQGGGTEAFF
TGTGCCAGCAGTGCTCTACAGGGGGGAGGAACTGAAGCTTTCTTT
>TRBD1|TRBJ2-7|TRBV7-9|NA
CASSLAGQGLENEQYF
TGTGCCAGCAGCTTAGCGGGACAGGGTCTAGAGAACGAGCAGTACTTC
>TRBD1|TRBJ2-2|TRBV7-7|NA
CASSWGQGETGELFF
TGTGCTAGCAGCTGGGGACAGGGGGAAACCGGGGAGCTGTTTTTT
>TRBD2|TRBJ2-1|TRBV5-5|NA
CASLQAGGAYNEQFF
TGTGCCAGTTTGCAGGCGGGAGGGGCCTACAATGAGCAGTTCTTC
>NA|TRBJ2-7|TRBV7-2|NA
CASSLVGGQSTSYEQYF
TGTGCCAGCAGCTTAGTCGGGGGACAGTCGACCTCCTACGAGCAGTACTTC
>TRBD2|TRBJ2-7|TRBV27|NA
CATGAGRSYEQYF
TGTGCCACCGGAGCGGGACGCTCCTACGAGCAGTACTTC
>NA|TRBJ2-7|TRBV7-6|NA
CASSYTGNEQYF
TGTGCCAGCAGCTATACCGGGAACGAGCAGTACTTC
>NA|TRBJ2-7|TRBV13|NA
CASSSFASNEQYF
TGTGCCAGCAGCTCCTTTGCGAGCAACGAGCAGTACTTC
>TRBD2|TRBJ2-3|TRBV18|NA
CASSQGGSTDTQYF
TGTGCCAGCTCACAAGGCGGGAGTACAGATACGCAGTATTTT
>TRBD1|TRBJ2-7|TRBV11-2|NA
CASSPRTGGRYEQYF
TGTGCCAGCAGCCCCAGGACAGGGGGCCGCTACGAGCAGTACTTC
>TRBD2|TRBJ2-7|TRBV5-4|few
CASSLAGTSGEQYF
TGTGCCAGCAGCTTAGCGGGGACCAGTGGGGAGCAGTACTTC
>TRBD1|TRBJ2-7|TRBV11-2|NA
CASSLGQGAFEQYF
TGTGCCAGCAGCCTGGGACAGGGGGCCTTCGAGCAGTACTTC
>TRBD1|TRBJ2-7|TRBV15|NA
CATSRERDRGYEQYF
TGTGCCACCAGCAGAGAGCGGGACAGGGGATACGAGCAGTACTTC
>TRBD1|TRBJ2-7|TRBV11-2|NA
CASSLSPWGQMLEQYF
TGTGCCAGCAGCCTCTCTCCATGGGGACAGATGTTGGAGCAGTACTTC
>TRBD2|TRBJ2-1|TRBV11-2|NA
CASSPPPGLAENEQFF
TGTGCCAGCAGCCCCCCGCCCGGACTAGCGGAGAATGAGCAGTTCTTC
>NA|TRBJ2-1|TRBV4-3|NA
CASSQDKESNEQFF
TGCGCCAGCAGCCAAGATAAGGAGTCCAATGAGCAGTTCTTC
>NA|TRBJ1-2|TRBV7-9|once
CASSSRTATTNYGYTF
TGTGCCAGCAGCTCCAGGACAGCCACTACTAACTATGGCTACACCTTC
>NA|TRBJ2-2|TRBV19|NA
CASTYRDTGELFF
TGTGCCAGCACTTATCGGGACACCGGGGAGCTGTTTTTT
>NA|TRBJ2-2|TRBV11-2|NA
CASSYDSVVTGELFF
TGTGCCAGCAGCTACGACAGCGTCGTGACCGGGGAGCTGTTTTTT
>NA|TRBJ1-5|TRBV28|NA
CASSSPTKYQPQHF
TGTGCCAGCAGTTCACCGACTAAGTACCAGCCCCAGCATTTT
>TRBD1|TRBJ2-3|TRBV15|NA
CATSRGDRLGTDTQYF
TGTGCCACCAGCAGAGGGGACAGGTTAGGGACAGATACGCAGTATTTT
>TRBD2|TRBJ2-7|TRBV7-2|NA
CASSGAGYYEQYF
TGTGCCAGCAGCGGAGCGGGGTACTACGAGCAGTACTTC
>NA|TRBJ2-6|TRBV5-1|NA
CASSLAPGGSGANGLTF
TGCGCCAGCAGCTTAGCCCCCGGTGGCTCTGGGGCCAACGGCCTGACTTTC